This entry features one TCR beta chain sequence. Stated treatment: randomized to nivolumab then ipilimumab (arm A) or the reverse (arm B). Patients had received no earlier DNA-damaging chemotherapy. Sorted cells were live CD3+CD8+, lacking CD19 and CD56, from PBMCs. The CDR3 runs 14 residues. V lost 3 bases and J 5 bases, leaving 11 bases between the germline ends. Germline CDR1 is SGDLS and CDR2 is YYNGEE. The table came from immunoSEQ multiplex PCR; TCRdb's copy has only in-frame clones and leaves some out. The sample has approximately 5,700 clones, less than 75% seen once. This specimen belongs to a study of sequential checkpoint blockade in melanoma. Study in general: Patients were randomized 1:1 to nivolumab-then-ipilimumab or ipilimumab-then-nivolumab first-line. Maintenance nivolumab came after either treatment sequence.

Here the sequenced sample was CD8+ T cells sorted from blood (inferred from file names), taken from a patient given nivolumab and ipilimumab in sequence. This receptor was obtained from a human donor with melanoma. The J gene is TRBJ1-4, the V gene TRBV9; the D gene is possibly TRBD1 (5 bases). DNA for the CDR3: TGTGCCAGCAGCGCCGGGGGATCGAATGAAAAACTGTTTTTT. Its translation is CASSAGGSNEKLFF.